This T cell receptor beta chain was observed in a study of blood T cell repertoires in COVID-19. From germline, CDR1 is SGHTS and CDR2 YDEGEE. The length of the CDR3 is 16 residues. V was trimmed by 4 bases and J by 4 bases, leaving 18 bases between them. Method: immunoSEQ multiplex PCR; TCRdb's copy keeps in-frame clones and lacks some. The sample comprises 62,000 or so clones, 75% to 90% of which are singletons, and roughly 2.4% rests with the top ten. This chain uses TRBV5-8 with TRBJ1-3; D possibly corresponds to TRBD1 (6 bases). The sequence derives from a human donor in a cohort sampled during active COVID-19. The sequencing input was peripheral blood. CDR3 DNA: TGTGCCAGCAGCAGCACAGTAAGGACAGCGGGAAACACCATATATTTT. Residues: CASSSTVRTAGNTIYF.